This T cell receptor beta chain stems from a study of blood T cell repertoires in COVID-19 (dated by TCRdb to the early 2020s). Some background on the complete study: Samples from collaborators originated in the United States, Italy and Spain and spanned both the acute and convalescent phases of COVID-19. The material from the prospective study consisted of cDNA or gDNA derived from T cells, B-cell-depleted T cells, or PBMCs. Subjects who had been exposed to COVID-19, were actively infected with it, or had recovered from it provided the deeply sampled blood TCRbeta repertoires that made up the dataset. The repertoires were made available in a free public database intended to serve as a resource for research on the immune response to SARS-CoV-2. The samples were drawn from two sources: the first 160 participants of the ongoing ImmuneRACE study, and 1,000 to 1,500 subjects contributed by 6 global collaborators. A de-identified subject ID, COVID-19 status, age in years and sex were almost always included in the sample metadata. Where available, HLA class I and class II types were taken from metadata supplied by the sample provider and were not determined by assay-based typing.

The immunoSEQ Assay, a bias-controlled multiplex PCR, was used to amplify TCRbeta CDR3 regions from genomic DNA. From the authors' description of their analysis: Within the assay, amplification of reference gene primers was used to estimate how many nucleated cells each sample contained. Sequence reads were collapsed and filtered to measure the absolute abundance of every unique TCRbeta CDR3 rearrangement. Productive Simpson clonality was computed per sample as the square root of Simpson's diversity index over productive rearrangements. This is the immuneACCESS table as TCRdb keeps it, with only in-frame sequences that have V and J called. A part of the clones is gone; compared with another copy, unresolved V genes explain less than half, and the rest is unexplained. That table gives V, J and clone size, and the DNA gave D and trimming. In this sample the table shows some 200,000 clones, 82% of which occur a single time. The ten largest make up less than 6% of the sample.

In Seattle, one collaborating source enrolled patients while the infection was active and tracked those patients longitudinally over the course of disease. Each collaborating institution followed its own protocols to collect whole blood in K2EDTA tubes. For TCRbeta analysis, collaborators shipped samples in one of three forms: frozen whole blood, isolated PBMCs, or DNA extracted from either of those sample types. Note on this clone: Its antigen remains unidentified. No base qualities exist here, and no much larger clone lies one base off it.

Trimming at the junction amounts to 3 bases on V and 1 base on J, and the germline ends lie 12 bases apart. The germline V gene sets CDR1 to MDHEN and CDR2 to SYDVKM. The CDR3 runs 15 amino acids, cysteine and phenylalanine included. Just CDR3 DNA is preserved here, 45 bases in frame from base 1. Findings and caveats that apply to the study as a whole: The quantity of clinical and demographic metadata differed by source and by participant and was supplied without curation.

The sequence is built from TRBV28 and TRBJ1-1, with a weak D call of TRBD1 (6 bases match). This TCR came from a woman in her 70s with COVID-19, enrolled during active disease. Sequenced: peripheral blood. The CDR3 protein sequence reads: CASSLVGQRNTEAFF. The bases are TGTGCCAGCAGTTTGGTCGGACAGAGGAACACTGAAGCTTTCTTT.